This T cell receptor (beta chain) was obtained from a study of tumor-infiltrating lymphocytes in primary liver carcinoma. As concerns this clonotype: The junction shows a germline mismatch at one end, possibly a read error.

From germline, CDR1 is MNHEY and CDR2 SVGAGI. This CDR3 has 15 amino acids. Blood RNA was derived from unsorted whole blood, and germline DNA was extracted too. TCR beta cDNA was reverse-transcribed from approximately 0.45 ug of total RNA. The reaction used a constant-region primer and ProtoScript II reverse transcriptase. Libraries covering TCR beta were generated through three nested multiplex PCR rounds (using a slightly modified ARM-PCR). Primers for the first two PCR rounds were TRBV1-TRBV30 forward primers and a C-beta reverse primer (about 9 cycles per round). Each CDR3 protein is one row after TCRdb ran MiXCR on the multiplex PCR reads. This table has approximately 300,000 distinct CDR3 sequences, about 60% appearing once.

The origin of this receptor is a man between 35 and 55 years old with primary liver carcinoma and hepatitis B virus infection. The chain joins TRBV6-5 to TRBJ1-5, with D perhaps TRBD1 (6 bases). Specimen: peripheral blood. The CDR3 DNA reads TGTGCCAGCACGCGCCCCGTGGGGGGCCGAACAGCCCCAGCATTT. It codes for CASTRPVGGRTAPAF.